This TCR beta chain derives from a study of tumor and adjacent non-tumor tissue in lung cancer. For this clonotype: A read error may explain this, as a much larger clone is one base away.

Germline V gene lookup returns CDR1 DFQATT and CDR2 SNEGSKA (reference sequence). The CDR3 sequence is 14 residues long. RNA was extracted from bulk tissue without any cell sorting. More than 3 cm separated this lung sample from the edge of the tumor. The library came from three nested PCR rounds adapted from ARM-PCR protocols. From the multiplex PCR reads, TCRdb called clonotypes with MiXCR, one entry per CDR3 protein. The sample holds 80,000 to 100,000 distinct CDR3 sequences, around three quarters seen once. The sample comprised distant non-tumor lung tissue. This receptor was identified in a man aged 55 to 70 with small cell lung cancer. The V gene is TRBV20-1, the J gene TRBJ1-1; no reliable D call. Here the CDR3 DNA reads TGCAGTCCTAGAGTGGGTATGGGGAGCACTGAAGCTTTCTTT. Residues: CSPRVGMGSTEAFF.